The clone carrying this T cell receptor beta chain was seen just once. TCR beta CDR3 regions were amplified from RNA. Primed by the HTBI set, a first-round RT-PCR was run on the TCR CDR3. Each CDR3 protein is one row after TCRdb ran MiXCR on the multiplex PCR reads. The sample yields some 300,000 distinct CDR3 sequences, roughly 19% seen once. The source of the sample is a study of T cells in Graves' hyperthyroidism and ophthalmopathy. In making diagnoses, clinical symptoms, serum thyroxine and TRAb, thyroid ultrasound and orbital computed tomography were all used. The length of the CDR3 is 21 residues. CDR1 MGHRA and CDR2 YSYEKL come from the germline V gene. V lost 3 bases to trimming and J lost 4 bases; unmatched junction nucleotides: 22.

Sequenced material: blood. This TCR derives from a man aged 45-65 years with Graves' ophthalmopathy. The chain joins TRBV4-1 to TRBJ2-1, with TRBD2 matching over 9 bases. The DNA for the CDR3 is TGCGCCAGCAGCCACAAGACGCGGACGGTAGCGGGAGTAAATCTGTACAATGAGCAGTTCTTC. Translation: CASSHKTRTVAGVNLYNEQFF.